Given below is one T cell receptor (beta chain) in context. The data are from a study of blood T cell repertoires in COVID-19. The wider study: T cells, B-cell-depleted T cells, or PBMCs provided the cDNA or gDNA that served as material.

Method: immunoSEQ multiplex PCR; TCRdb's copy keeps in-frame clones and lacks some. The data hold 180,000 or so clones, with 89% observed a single time. CDR3 length: 18 amino acids. CDR1 and CDR2 from the germline V gene are LNHNV and YYDKDF (reference sequence). V dropped 0 bases and J dropped 0 bases, with 15 bases sitting between them. The genes are TRBV15 and TRBJ2-4; possibly TRBD2 for D (5 bases). This TCR was recovered from a man aged 35-49 years with acute or convalescent COVID-19. The sequenced sample consisted of peripheral blood. The DNA for the CDR3 is TGTGCCACCAGCAGAGATCTACCCGGGGAAGGAGCCAAAAACATTCAGTACTTC. Translation gives CATSRDLPGEGAKNIQYF.